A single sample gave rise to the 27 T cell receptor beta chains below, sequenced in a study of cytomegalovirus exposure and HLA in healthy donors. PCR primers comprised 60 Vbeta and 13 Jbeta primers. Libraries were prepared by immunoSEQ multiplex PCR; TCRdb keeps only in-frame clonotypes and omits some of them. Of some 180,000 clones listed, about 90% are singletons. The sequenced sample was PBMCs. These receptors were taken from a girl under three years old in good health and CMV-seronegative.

The CDR3 DNA reads TGTGCCAGCAGCATCCGGGACAGTAACACCGGGGAGCTGTTTTTT. It is translated as CASSIRDSNTGELFF. J is TRBJ2-2 and V is TRBV9; 7 bases align to TRBD1. V was pared by 4 bases and J by 2 bases, with 5 bases of the junction left unmatched. The CDR3 totals 15 residues. Germline V gene data show CDR1 as SGDLS and CDR2 as YYNGEE.

The CDR3 sequence: CASSYATGGDEQYF. The CDR3 DNA sequence: TGTGCCAGCAGTTATGCGACAGGGGGCGACGAGCAGTACTTC. The V and J genes are TRBV6-5 and TRBJ2-7; 10 bases map to TRBD1. Trimming removed 3 bases from V and 5 bases from J; junction bases left unmatched: 4. Per germline, CDR1 MNHEY and CDR2 SVGAGI. This CDR3 is built from 14 residues.

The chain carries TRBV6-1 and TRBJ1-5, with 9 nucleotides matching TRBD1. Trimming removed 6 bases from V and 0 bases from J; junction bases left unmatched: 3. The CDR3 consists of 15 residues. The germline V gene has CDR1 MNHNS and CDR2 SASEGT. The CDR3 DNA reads TGTGCCAGCAGGGGGACAGGGTATAGCAATCAGCCCCAGCATTTT. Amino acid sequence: CASRGTGYSNQPQHF.

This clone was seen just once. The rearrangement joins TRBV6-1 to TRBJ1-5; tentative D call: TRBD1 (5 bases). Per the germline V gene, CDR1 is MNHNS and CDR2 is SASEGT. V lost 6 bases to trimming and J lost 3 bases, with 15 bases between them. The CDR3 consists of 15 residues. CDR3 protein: CASRIIGVNNQPQHF. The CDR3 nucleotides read TGTGCCAGCAGGATAATAGGGGTCAACAATCAGCCCCAGCATTTT.

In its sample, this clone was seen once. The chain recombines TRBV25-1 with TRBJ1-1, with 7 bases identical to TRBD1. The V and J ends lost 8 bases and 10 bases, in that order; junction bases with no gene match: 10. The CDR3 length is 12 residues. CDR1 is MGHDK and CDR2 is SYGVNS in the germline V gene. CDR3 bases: TGTGCCAGCTCGGACAGGACGCCGGGAGCTTTCTTT. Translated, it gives CASSDRTPGAFF.

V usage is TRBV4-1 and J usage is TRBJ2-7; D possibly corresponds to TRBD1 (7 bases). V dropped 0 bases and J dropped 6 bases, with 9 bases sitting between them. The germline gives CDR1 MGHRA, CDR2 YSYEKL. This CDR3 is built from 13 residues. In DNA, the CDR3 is TGCGCCAGCAGCCAAGACAGGGGGGTCGAGCAGTACTTC. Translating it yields CASSQDRGVEQYF.

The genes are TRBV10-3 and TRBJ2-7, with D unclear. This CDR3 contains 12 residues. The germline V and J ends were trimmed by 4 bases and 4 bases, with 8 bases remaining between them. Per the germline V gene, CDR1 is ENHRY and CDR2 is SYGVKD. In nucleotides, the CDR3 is TGTGCCATCAGTGGTAGCCCTTACGAGCAGTACTTC. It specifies CAISGSPYEQYF.

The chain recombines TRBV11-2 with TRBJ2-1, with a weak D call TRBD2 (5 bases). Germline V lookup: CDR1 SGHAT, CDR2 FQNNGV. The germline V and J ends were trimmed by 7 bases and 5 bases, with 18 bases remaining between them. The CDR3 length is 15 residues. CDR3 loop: CASNSASPTNNEQFF. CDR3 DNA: TGTGCCAGCAACTCAGCTAGCCCCACCAACAATGAGCAGTTCTTC.

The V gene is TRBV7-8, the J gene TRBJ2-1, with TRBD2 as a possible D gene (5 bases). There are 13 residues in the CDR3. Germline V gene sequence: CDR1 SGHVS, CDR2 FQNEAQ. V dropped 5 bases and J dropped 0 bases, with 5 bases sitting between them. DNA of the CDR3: TGTGCCAGCAGCCGGGACTCCTACAATGAGCAGTTCTTC. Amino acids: CASSRDSYNEQFF.

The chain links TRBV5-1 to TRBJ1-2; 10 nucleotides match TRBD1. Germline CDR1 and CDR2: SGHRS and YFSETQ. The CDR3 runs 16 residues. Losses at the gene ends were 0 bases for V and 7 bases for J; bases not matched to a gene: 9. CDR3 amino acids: CASSLDSDRGSLGYTF. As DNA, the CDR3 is TGCGCCAGCAGCTTGGACTCGGACAGGGGGAGCCTTGGCTACACCTTC.

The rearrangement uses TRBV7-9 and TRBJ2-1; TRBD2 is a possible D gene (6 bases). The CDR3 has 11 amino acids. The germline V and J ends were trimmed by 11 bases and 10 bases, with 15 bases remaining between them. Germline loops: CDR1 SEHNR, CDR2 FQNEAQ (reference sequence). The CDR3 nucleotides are TGTGCCGAACCCCGGGCGGGGGAGCAGTTCTTC. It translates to CAEPRAGEQFF.

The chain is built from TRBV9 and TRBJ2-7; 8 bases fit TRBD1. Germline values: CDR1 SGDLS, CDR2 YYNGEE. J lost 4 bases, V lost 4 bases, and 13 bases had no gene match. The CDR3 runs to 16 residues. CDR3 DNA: TGTGCCAGCAGCTTATCAGGGGGCCCTACCCCTTACGAGCAGTACTTC. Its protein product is CASSLSGGPTPYEQYF.

For the CDR3, the DNA is TGTGCCAGCAGCTTAGGACATCTTGCTGAGGGCTACACCTTC. It translates to CASSLGHLAEGYTF. The J gene is TRBJ1-2, the V gene TRBV7-9, with D hard to call. Between the trimmed V and J ends, which lost 1 base and 8 bases, there was a span of 14 bases. Germline CDR1 SEHNR, CDR2 FQNEAQ (reference sequence). The CDR3 runs 14 residues.

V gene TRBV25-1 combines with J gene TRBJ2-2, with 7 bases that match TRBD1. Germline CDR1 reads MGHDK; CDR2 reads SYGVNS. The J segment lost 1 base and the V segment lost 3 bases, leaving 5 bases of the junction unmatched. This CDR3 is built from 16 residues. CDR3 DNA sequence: TGTGCCAGCAGTGATATGAGGGGGCGGAACACCGGGGAGCTGTTTTTT. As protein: CASSDMRGRNTGELFF.

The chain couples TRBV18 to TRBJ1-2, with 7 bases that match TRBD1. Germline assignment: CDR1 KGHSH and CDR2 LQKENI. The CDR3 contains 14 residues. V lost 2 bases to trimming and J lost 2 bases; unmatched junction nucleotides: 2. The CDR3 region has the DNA TGTGCCAGCTCACCAGAGGGGGCAAACTATGGCTACACCTTC. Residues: CASSPEGANYGYTF.

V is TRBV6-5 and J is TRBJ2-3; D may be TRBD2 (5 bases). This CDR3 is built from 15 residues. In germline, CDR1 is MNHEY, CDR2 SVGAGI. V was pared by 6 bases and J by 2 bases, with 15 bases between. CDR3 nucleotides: TGTGCCAGCAGGAGCGGAAATTGGTACACAGATACGCAGTATTTT. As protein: CASRSGNWYTDTQYF.

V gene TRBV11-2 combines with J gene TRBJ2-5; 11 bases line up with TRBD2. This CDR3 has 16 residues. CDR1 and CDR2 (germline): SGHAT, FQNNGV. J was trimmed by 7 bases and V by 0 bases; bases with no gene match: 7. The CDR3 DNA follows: TGTGCCAGCAGCTTAGATAGGTCACTAGCGGGAGCGACCCAGTACTTC. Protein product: CASSLDRSLAGATQYF.

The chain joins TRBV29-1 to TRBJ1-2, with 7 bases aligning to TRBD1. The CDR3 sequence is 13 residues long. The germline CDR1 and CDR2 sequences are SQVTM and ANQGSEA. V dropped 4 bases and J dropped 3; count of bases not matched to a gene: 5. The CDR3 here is CSVVRGLDYGYTF. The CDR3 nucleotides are TGCAGCGTTGTGAGGGGGCTAGACTATGGCTACACCTTC.

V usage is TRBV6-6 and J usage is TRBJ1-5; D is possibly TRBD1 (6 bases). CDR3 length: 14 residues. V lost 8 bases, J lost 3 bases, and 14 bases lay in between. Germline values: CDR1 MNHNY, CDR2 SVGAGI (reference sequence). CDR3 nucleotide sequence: TGTGCCAGCCATAACAGGGTCCTCAATCAGCCCCAGCATTTT. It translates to CASHNRVLNQPQHF.

CDR3 loop: CASVRDRADEQYF. Written as DNA, the CDR3 is TGTGCCAGCGTCCGGGACAGGGCTGACGAGCAGTACTTC. This chain links TRBV18 with TRBJ2-7; 9 bases agree with TRBD1. Germline V gene data show CDR1 as KGHSH and CDR2 as LQKENI. The CDR3 extends over 13 amino acids. Trimming removed 8 bases from V and 5 bases from J; junction bases left unmatched: 7.

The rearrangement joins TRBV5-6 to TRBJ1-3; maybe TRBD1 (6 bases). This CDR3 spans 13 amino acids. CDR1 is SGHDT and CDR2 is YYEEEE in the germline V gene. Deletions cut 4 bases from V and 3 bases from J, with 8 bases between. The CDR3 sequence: CASSTGYGNTIYF. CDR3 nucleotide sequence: TGTGCCAGCAGCACAGGGTATGGAAACACCATATATTTT.

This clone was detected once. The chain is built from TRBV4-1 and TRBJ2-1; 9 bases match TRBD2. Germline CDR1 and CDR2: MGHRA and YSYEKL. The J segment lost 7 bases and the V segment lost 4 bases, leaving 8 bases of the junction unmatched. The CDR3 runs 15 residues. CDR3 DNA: TGCGCCAGCAGCCCTAGCGGGACATTGGGGAATGAGCAGTTCTTC. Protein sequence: CASSPSGTLGNEQFF.

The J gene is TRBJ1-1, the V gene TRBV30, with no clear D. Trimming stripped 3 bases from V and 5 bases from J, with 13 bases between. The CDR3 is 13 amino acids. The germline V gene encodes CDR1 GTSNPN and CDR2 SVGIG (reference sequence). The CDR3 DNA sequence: TGTGCCTGGAGGATGCAGGAGCGGACTGAAGCTTTCTTT. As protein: CAWRMQERTEAFF.

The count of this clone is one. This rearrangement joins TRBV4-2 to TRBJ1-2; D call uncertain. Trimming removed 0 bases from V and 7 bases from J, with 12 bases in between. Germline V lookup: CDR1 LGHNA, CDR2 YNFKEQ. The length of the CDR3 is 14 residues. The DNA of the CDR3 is TGTGCCAGCAGCCAAGAGGCAGGCTTGCTTGGCTACACCTTC. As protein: CASSQEAGLLGYTF.

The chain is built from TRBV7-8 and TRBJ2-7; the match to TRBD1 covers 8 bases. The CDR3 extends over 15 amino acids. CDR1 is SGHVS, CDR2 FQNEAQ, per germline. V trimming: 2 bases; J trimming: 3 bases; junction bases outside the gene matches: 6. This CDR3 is CASSLPQGVRYEQYF. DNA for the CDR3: TGTGCCAGCAGCTTACCACAGGGGGTTCGCTACGAGCAGTACTTC.

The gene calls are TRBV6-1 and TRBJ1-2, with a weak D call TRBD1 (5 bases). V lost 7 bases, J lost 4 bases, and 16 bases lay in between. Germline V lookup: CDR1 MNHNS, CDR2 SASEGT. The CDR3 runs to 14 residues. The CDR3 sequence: CASKGQGVPYGYTF. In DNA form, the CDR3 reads TGTGCCAGCAAGGGGCAGGGTGTTCCCTATGGCTACACCTTC.

The CDR3 sequence is CASSLPLWSGNTEAFF. As DNA, the CDR3 is TGTGCCAGCAGCCTCCCCTTATGGTCGGGGAACACTGAAGCTTTCTTT. The rearrangement uses TRBV7-2 and TRBJ1-1; D gene unclear. Trimming took off 5 bases at V and 1 base at J, with 17 bases between the two ends. This CDR3 has 16 residues. Germline values: CDR1 SGHTA, CDR2 FQGNSA.